This T cell receptor (beta chain) was documented in a study of CD8+ T cells in alopecia areata. A word on this clone: What it recognizes is unknown.

Investigators isolated RNA and reverse transcribed it into cDNA to act as the sequencing template. This table comes from immunoSEQ multiplex PCR, and its TCRdb copy is limited to in-frame clones, with some not included. The data show about 270,000 clones, roughly 63% seen once. Study findings and constraints: Normal-skin resident alphabeta T cells also appear among scalp sample sequences. Lesional scalp, notably in alopecia totalis/universalis, had clonality above that of normal scalp. Scalp clonality decreased significantly with tofacitinib, and so did expanded CD8+ clones among the top 100.

Treatment: oral pan-JAK inhibitor, 5-10 mg twice daily. Peripheral blood and lesional scalp punch biopsies came from alopecia areata patients. The sample was CD4+ T cells sorted from blood, taken around week 54, from a patient treated with tofacitinib. The sequence came from a human donor with alopecia areata.

CDR3 nucleotide sequence: TGTGCCAGCAGCTTGGACAGGGATGAAAAACTGTTTTTT. Its protein product is CASSLDRDEKLFF. The genes are TRBV5-6 and TRBJ1-4; D possibly corresponds to TRBD1 (6 bases). The CDR3 covers 13 residues. Deletions cut 0 bases from V and 6 bases from J, with 6 bases between. CDR1 is SGHDT, CDR2 YYEEEE, per germline.